The sequence of this T cell receptor beta chain was determined in a study of blood T cells in healthy people across ages. Germline values: CDR1 DFQATT, CDR2 SNEGSKA (reference sequence). This CDR3 spans 14 amino acids. Trimming stripped 5 bases from V and 1 base from J, with 14 bases between. Concerning this clonotype: Its antigen is not known.

Study-wide points: A roughly linear fall in TCR beta diversity per million T cells was seen with increasing age. Whereas aged donors had fewer naive CD4+ cells, long-lived donors had more of them and higher diversity.

A sample-barcoded 5' primer and a J-beta primer mix were used in a second PCR of roughly 7 to 11 cycles. Every sample returned 2.5 million or more CDR3-containing paired-end reads. TCRdb recomputed calls from the 5' RACE reads with MiXCR, one row per CDR3 protein. In the table there are fewer than 900,000 distinct CDR3 sequences, approximately 50% of which are singletons. All donors came from Russia, were Caucasian and healthy, and spanned ages about 6 to 100. The chain joins TRBV20-1 to TRBJ1-1; D is possibly TRBD1 (5 bases). The sequence derives from a woman in her sixties in good health. The sample was blood. For the CDR3, the DNA is TGCAGTGCTCGGGATGTCAGGGAGAACACTGAAGCTTTCTTT. Amino acids: CSARDVRENTEAFF.